This T cell receptor (beta chain) was found in a study of T-cell reconstitution after alpha-beta-depleted transplantation in children. During its preparation, the TCRbeta library received unique molecular identifiers. TCRdb processed the PCR reads anew with MiXCR; each CDR3 protein has one entry. The table shows around 200,000 distinct CDR3 sequences, with around 9.6% occurring only once. Germline values: CDR1 LNHDA, CDR2 SQIVND (reference sequence). V shed 7 bases and J shed 0 bases, with 14 bases lying between them. The CDR3 extends over 15 amino acids. V gene TRBV19 combines with J gene TRBJ2-3, with D hard to call. The origin of this receptor is a human donor who donated a stem cell graft to a child with acute lymphoblastic leukemia. Material: PBMCs from the stem cell graft donor, obtained from the stem cell graft. Written as DNA, the CDR3 is TGTGCCAGTACGGTCAAGTTTCCTAGCACAGATACGCAGTATTTT. The encoded protein is CASTVKFPSTDTQYF.